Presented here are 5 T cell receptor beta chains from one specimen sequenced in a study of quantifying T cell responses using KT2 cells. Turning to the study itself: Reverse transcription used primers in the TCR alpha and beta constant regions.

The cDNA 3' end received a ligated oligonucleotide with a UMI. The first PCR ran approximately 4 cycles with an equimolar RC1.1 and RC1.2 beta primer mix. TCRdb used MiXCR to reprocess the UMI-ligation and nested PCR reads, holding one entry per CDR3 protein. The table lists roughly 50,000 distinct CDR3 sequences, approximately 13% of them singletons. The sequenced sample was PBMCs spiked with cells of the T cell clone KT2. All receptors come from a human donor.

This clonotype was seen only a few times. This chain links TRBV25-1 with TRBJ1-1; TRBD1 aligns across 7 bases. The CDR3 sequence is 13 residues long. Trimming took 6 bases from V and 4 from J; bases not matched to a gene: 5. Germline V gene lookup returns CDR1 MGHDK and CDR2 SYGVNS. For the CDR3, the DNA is TGTGCCAGCAGAGGACAGGCCTTCACTGAAGCTTTCTTT. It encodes CASRGQAFTEAFF.

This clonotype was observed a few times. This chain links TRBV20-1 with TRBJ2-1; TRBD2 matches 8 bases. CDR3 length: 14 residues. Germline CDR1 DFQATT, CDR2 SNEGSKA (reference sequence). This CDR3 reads CSPLYSGISNEQFF. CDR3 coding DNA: TGCAGCCCTCTATATAGCGGGATTAGCAATGAGCAGTTCTTC.

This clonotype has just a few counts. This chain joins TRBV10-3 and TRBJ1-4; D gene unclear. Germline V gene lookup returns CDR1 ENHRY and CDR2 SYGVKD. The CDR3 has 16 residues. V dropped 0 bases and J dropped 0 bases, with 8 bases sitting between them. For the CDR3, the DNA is TGTGCCATCAGTGAGTCGGGTACTACAACTAATGAAAAACTGTTTTTT. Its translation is CAISESGTTTNEKLFF.

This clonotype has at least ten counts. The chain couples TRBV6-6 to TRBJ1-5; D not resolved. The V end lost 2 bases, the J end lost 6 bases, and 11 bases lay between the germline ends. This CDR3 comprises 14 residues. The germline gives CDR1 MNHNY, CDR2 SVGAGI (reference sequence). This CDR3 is CASSYGSETQPQHF. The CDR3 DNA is TGTGCCAGCAGTTACGGGTCGGAAACTCAGCCCCAGCATTTT.

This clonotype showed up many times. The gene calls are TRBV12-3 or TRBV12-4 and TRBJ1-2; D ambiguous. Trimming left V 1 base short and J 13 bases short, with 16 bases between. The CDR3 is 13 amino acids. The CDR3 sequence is CASSLVLTSSPTF. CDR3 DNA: TGTGCCAGCAGTTTAGTTCTGACGTCCTCCCCCACCTTC.